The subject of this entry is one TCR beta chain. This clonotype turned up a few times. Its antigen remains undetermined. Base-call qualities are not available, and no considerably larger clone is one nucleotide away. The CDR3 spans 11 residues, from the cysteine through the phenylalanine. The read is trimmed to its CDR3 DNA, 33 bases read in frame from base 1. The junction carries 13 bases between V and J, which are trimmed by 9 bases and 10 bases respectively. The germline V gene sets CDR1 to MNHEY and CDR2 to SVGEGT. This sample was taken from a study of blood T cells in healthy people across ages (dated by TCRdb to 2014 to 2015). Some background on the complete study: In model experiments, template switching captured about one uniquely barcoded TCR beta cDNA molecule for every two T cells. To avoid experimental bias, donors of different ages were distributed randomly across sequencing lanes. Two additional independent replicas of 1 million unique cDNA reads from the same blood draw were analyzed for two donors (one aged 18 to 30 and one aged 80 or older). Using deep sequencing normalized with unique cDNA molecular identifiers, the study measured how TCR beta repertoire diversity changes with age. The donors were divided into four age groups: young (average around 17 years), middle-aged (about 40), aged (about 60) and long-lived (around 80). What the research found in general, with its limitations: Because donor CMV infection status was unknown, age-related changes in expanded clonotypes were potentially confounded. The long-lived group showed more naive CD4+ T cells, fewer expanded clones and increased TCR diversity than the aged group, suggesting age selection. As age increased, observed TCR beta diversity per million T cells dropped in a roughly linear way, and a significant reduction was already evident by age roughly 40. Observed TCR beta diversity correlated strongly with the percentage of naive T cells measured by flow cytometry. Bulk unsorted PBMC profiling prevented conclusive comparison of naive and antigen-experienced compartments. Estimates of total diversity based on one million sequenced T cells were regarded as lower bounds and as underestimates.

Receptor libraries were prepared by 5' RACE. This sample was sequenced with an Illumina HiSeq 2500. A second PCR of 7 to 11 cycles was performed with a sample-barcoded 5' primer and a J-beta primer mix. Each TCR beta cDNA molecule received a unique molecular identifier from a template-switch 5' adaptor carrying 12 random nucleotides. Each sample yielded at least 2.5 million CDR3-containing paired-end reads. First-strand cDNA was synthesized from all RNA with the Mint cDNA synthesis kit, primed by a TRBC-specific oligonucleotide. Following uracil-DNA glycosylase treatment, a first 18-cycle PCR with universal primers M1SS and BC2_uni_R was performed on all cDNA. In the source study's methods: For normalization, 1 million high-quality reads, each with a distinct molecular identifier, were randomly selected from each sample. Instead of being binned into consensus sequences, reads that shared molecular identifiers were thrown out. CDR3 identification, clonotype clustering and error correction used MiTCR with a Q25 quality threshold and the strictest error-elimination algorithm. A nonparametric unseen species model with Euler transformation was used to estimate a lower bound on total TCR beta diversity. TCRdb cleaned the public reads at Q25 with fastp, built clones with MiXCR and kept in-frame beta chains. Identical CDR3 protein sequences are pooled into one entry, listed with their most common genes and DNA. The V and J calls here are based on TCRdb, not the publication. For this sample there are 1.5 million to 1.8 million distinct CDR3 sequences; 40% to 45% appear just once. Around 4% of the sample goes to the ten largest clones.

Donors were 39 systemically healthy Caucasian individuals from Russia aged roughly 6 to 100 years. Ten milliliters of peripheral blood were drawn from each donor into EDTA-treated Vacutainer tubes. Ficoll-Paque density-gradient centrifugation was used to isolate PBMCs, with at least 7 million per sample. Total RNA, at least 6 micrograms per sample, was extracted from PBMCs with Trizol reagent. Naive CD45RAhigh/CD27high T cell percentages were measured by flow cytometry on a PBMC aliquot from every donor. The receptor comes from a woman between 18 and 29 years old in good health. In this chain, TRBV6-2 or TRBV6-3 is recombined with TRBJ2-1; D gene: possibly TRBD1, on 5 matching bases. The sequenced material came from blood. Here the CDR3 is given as CASGSGREQFF. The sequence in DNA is TGTGCCAGTGGGTCAGGGCGGGAGCAGTTCTTC.